This T cell receptor (beta chain) was identified in a study of blood T cell repertoires in COVID-19. Study in general: Acute-phase and convalescent COVID-19 samples originated in the United States, Italy and Spain. PBMCs, B-cell-depleted T cells, or T cells provided the cDNA or gDNA that made up the material.

Assay used: immunoSEQ multiplex PCR; TCRdb lists only in-frame clones, some missing. The table has around 100,000 clones, 69% seen once; the top ten hold about 5.9%. This receptor was taken from an elderly man with acute or convalescent COVID-19. The sequenced material came from peripheral blood.

DNA for the CDR3: TGTGCCAGCAGCTTACTCGCGGCTAGGGGCGAGCAGTACTTC. This encodes CASSLLAARGEQYF. The chain joins TRBV7-2 to TRBJ2-7, with D possibly being TRBD1 (5 bases). Germline CDR1 and CDR2: SGHTA and FQGNSA. CDR3 size: 14 residues. V lost 2 bases and J 6 bases, leaving 14 bases between the germline ends.